One sample yielded the 10 T cell receptor beta chains listed below, sequenced in a study of T cells after yellow fever vaccination. TCRdb re-derived calls from the 5' RACE reads in MiXCR, one entry per CDR3 protein. The profile shows 350,000 to 450,000 distinct CDR3 sequences, approximately 6% of them singletons. The sequences come from PBMCs, collected 5 days after the yellow fever booster vaccination. The receptors were gathered from a man aged 25-45 years who received the YFV17D yellow fever vaccine.

This clonotype was found many times. The CDR3, as DNA: TGCGCCAGCAGTGGGCTAGCGGGAGGGCCGACAGATACGCAGTATTTT. Translated, it gives CASSGLAGGPTDTQYF. The chain is built from TRBV10-1 and TRBJ2-3, with 12 bases aligning to TRBD2. The CDR3 spans 16 residues. The V gene end was trimmed by 4 bases and the J gene end by 3 bases; junction bases not matched to a gene: 5. Germline loops: CDR1 WNHNN, CDR2 SYGVQD (reference sequence).

The chain couples TRBV7-2 to TRBJ2-3; TRBD2 is a possible D gene (5 bases). The CDR3 is 15 amino acids. V lost 5 bases and J lost 4, with 16 bases in between. The germline CDR1 and CDR2 sequences are SGHTA and FQGNSA. CDR3 coding DNA: TGTGCCAGCAGCGGAGACCGCGGGTGGTCAGATACGCAGTATTTT. It yields the protein CASSGDRGWSDTQYF.

This clonotype was seen only a few times. The chain is built from TRBV11-2 and TRBJ2-3; 7 nucleotides agree with TRBD2. Looked up from germline, CDR1 is SGHAT and CDR2 is FQNNGV. Trimming removed 1 base from V and 0 bases from J; junction bases left unmatched: 4. The CDR3 sequence is 16 residues long. CDR3 bases: TGTGCCAGCAGCTTAGGTCGTAGCGGGAGCACAGATACGCAGTATTTT. It codes for CASSLGRSGSTDTQYF.

The J gene is TRBJ2-7, the V gene TRBV29-1; 7 bases align to TRBD1. V was clipped by 0 bases and J by 12 bases; unmatched bases: 8. Germline CDR1 and CDR2: SQVTM and ANQGSEA. The CDR3 length is 12 residues. CDR3 amino acids: CSVEDSATGWYF. Here the CDR3 DNA reads TGCAGCGTTGAAGATTCCGCGACAGGGTGGTACTTC.

This clonotype was counted at least ten times. This rearrangement joins TRBV20-1 to TRBJ2-3; no reliable D call. V lost 3 bases to trimming and J lost 4 bases, with 14 bases between them. Germline-derived CDR1 and CDR2 are DFQATT and SNEGSKA (reference sequence). The CDR3 has 14 amino acids. The CDR3, as DNA: TGCAGTGCTAGTAGCAGTGTTCGGCCAGATACGCAGTATTTT. It translates to CSASSSVRPDTQYF.

At least ten counts were recorded for this clonotype. The chain employs TRBV7-2 and TRBJ2-3; 13 nucleotides match TRBD2. This CDR3 spans 16 amino acids. The germline gives CDR1 SGHTA, CDR2 FQGNSA. V was pared by 2 bases and J by 3 bases, with 2 bases of the junction left unmatched. CDR3 amino acids: CASSLRTSGRTDTQYF. For the CDR3, the DNA is TGTGCCAGCAGCTTACGGACTAGCGGGAGAACAGATACGCAGTATTTT.

Note on this clonotype: Since the CDR3 does not end with the conserved phenylalanine or tryptophan, this likely comes from a read error. V and J are TRBV6-6 and TRBJ2-3; D remains unclear. Between the trimmed V and J ends, which lost 8 bases and 1 base, there was a span of 10 bases. The CDR3 is 13 amino acids. Germline V CDR1 and CDR2: MNHNY, SVGAGI (reference sequence). In DNA, the CDR3 is TGTGCCAGCTGGAGCATGGGCACAGATACGCAGTATTCT. Amino acid sequence: CASWSMGTDTQYS.

This clonotype was recorded a few times. The rearrangement links TRBV7-4 to TRBJ2-5; the D gene is possibly TRBD2 (5 bases). Trimming took off 3 bases at V and 3 bases at J, with 14 bases between the two ends. The CDR3 has 15 amino acids. CDR1 and CDR2 (germline): SGHVT, SQSDAQ. The CDR3 coding sequence is TGTGCCAGCAGCTTGCGCGGACTGGTAGAAGAGACCCAGTACTTC. It is translated as CASSLRGLVEETQYF.

In the case of this clonotype: A much larger clone differs by one base, so this may be a read error. The genes are TRBV24-1 and TRBJ2-3; D possibly corresponds to TRBD2 (5 bases). The CDR3 is 15 residues long. The germline V gene encodes CDR1 KGHDR and CDR2 SFDVKD. V was shortened by 5 bases and J by 2 bases, with 13 bases between the two germline ends. In nucleotides, the CDR3 is TGTGCCACCAGTGGGGGAGCGAAGACCACAGATACGCAGTATTTT. Translating it yields CATSGGAKTTDTQYF.

V gene TRBV6-1 combines with J gene TRBJ2-7; TRBD2 agrees at 10 bases. The V gene's germline CDR1 is MNHNS and CDR2 SASEGT. V lost 7 bases and J lost 6; bases outside the gene matches: 12. This CDR3 region has 15 residues. CDR3 DNA: TGTGCCAGCATGAGGGGGCTAGCGGGAGTGGGCGAGCAGTACTTC. Amino acids: CASMRGLAGVGEQYF.